This T cell receptor (beta chain) was sequenced for a study of regulatory T cells in long-lasting Graves disease. Study-level findings and limits: What was studied was peripheral blood only, and not thyroid tissue.

This sample's time point: persistent/refractory GD, antithyroid drugs over 5 years with positive TRAb. Generation of the TCR library employed RNA extracted from PBMCs. This clonotype came up many times. Its specificity is not known. For TCR beta, libraries came from iRepertoire HTBI primers and Arm-PCR of CDR3 regions. TCRdb recomputed calls from the multiplex PCR reads with MiXCR, one row per CDR3 protein. The sample shows around 460,000 distinct CDR3 sequences, 20% to 25% of them seen only once. In germline, CDR1 is DFQATT, CDR2 SNEGSKA (reference sequence). Unmatched junction bases numbered 8, after V lost 5 bases and J lost 5 bases. The length of the CDR3 is 14 residues.

The specimen comprised peripheral blood mononuclear cells (PBMCs), sampled when the disease was refractory, from a patient treated with antithyroid drugs. The receptor's source is a female donor with Graves disease. This chain links TRBV20-1 with TRBJ1-1; TRBD1 matches 10 bases. CDR3 in amino acids: CSASDRGRRTEAFF. CDR3 bases: TGCAGTGCTTCCGACAGGGGGCGCAGGACTGAAGCTTTCTTT.